The T cell receptor (beta chain) described here comes from a study of molecular identifiers for immune sequencing clone quantification. Study as a whole: RNA, taken in replicates from approximately 20,000 or 100,000 naive CD8 cells, was split five ways, with four sequenced.

One entry per CDR3 protein results from TCRdb running MiXCR on the PCR reads. This sample has around 470,000 distinct CDR3 sequences, with over 20% found just once. Remarks on this clonotype: Its antigen is not known.

Whole-study findings and limits: Sizes of clones that are highly expanded could be underestimated (if identical TCR molecules share a barcode). Jurkat TCR RNA spiked in from one cell reportedly remained identifiable amid around 1 million naive cells. For effector cells, clones above 20 RNA copies held over 98% of molecules; for naive cells, under 1%.

From germline, CDR1 is LGHDT and CDR2 YNNKEL (reference sequence). The CDR3 runs to 14 residues. Trimming shortened V by 0 bases and J by 4 bases, and 6 bases separated the two germline ends. The clonotype comes from a human donor in good health. Some libraries in this study had Jurkat cell RNA spiked in. The sample consisted of naive CD8+ T cells from blood, with Jurkat cell RNA spiked in. Specified subset: FACS-sorted CD8+CD4-CCR7+CD45RA+ naive T cells. The chain couples TRBV3-1 to TRBJ2-2; the D is unclear. As DNA, the CDR3 is TGTGCCAGCAGCCAAGATCATAGCACCGGGGAGCTGTTTTTT. Its protein product is CASSQDHSTGELFF.